This TCR beta chain is drawn from a study of identical twins. TCRdb used MiXCR to reprocess the 5' RACE reads, holding one entry per CDR3 protein. The sample has 200,000 or so distinct CDR3 sequences, around 6.8% seen once. This clonotype was observed a few times. Its antigen is still unknown. Study-wide results and limits: Compared with unrelated sharing, twin-shared out-of-frame alpha sequences had more low-probability sequences.

CDR3 length equals 15 residues. Deletions cut 0 bases from V and 10 bases from J, with 17 bases between. Germline CDR1 and CDR2: SGHRS and YFSETQ. Separately, the same data were catalogued under a study of yellow fever vaccine responses in identical twins. That source notes: The T cell response to vaccination in identical twins was reportedly partly convergent and partly personalized.

Sequencing was done on a sample of memory (CD45RO+) T cells sorted from blood. The sequence derives from a woman between 18 and 29 years old in good health. The chain is built from TRBV5-1 and TRBJ2-1, with D hard to call. The DNA of the CDR3 is TGCGCCAGCAGCTTGGGCGGCGCCCCCCAAGGGGAGCAGTTCTTC. Protein product: CASSLGGAPQGEQFF.